Shown below are 17 T cell receptor beta chains from a single sample sequenced in a study of blood T cell repertoires in COVID-19. Generated by immunoSEQ multiplex PCR, the TCRdb table keeps only in-frame clones and is missing some. Altogether around 250,000 clones are present, 80% to 90% being singletons, with the ten largest covering 1.9%. Sample: PBMCs or T cells enriched from blood (not recorded which). The receptors shown here come from a woman between 45 and 60 years old who had recovered from COVID-19.

The rearrangement joins TRBV19 to TRBJ2-1; D is perhaps TRBD1 (5 bases). V lost 4 bases, J lost 6 bases, and 19 bases lay in between. Germline CDR1 is LNHDA and CDR2 is SQIVND (reference sequence). The CDR3 has 16 amino acids. The CDR3 loop reads CASSKSSTVRFNEQFF. In nucleotides, the CDR3 is TGTGCCAGTAGTAAATCATCGACAGTAAGGTTCAATGAGCAGTTCTTC.

The chain has TRBV5-1 and TRBJ1-1, with 7 bases identical to TRBD1. The ends lost 3 bases at V and 3 bases at J; junction bases unmatched: 8. CDR3 size: 15 residues. Germline-derived CDR1 and CDR2 are SGHRS and YFSETQ. The CDR3 sequence: CASSSHRGDYTEAFF. CDR3 sequence (DNA): TGCGCCAGCAGCTCCCACAGGGGAGATTACACTGAAGCTTTCTTT.

V usage is TRBV12-5 and J usage is TRBJ1-5; D perhaps matches TRBD1 (6 bases). CDR3 length equals 14 residues. The ends were cut back, 5 bases at V and 1 base at J, with 9 bases in the middle. Germline values: CDR1 LGHNT, CDR2 FRNRAP. The DNA for the CDR3 is TGTGCTAGTGGTGAAGGACAGAGCAATCAGCCCCAGCATTTT. Translating it yields CASGEGQSNQPQHF.

The gene calls are TRBV6-2 or TRBV6-3 and TRBJ1-1; TRBD1 matches 7 bases. V shed 0 bases and J 0 bases; nucleotides not matched to a gene: 7. Germline CDR1 is MNHEY and CDR2 is SVGEGT. The CDR3 is made up of 17 amino acids. CDR3 region: CASSYSFMGQMNTEAFF. The CDR3 coding sequence is TGTGCCAGCAGTTACTCCTTTATGGGACAGATGAACACTGAAGCTTTCTTT.

The chain has TRBV28 and TRBJ2-1; 12 positions match TRBD2. With V trimmed by 7 bases and J by 8 bases, 9 bases remained unmatched. The CDR3 is 15 amino acids. Germline loops: CDR1 MDHEN, CDR2 SYDVKM. In nucleotides, the CDR3 is TGTGCCAGCAAGATAGGACTAGCGGGACCATATGAGCAGTTCTTC. Residues: CASKIGLAGPYEQFF. The full variable domain, with the rest looked up from reference TRBV28 and TRBJ2-1, is DVKVTQSSRYLVKRTGEKVFLECVQDMDHENMFWYRQDPGLGLRLIYFSYDVKMKEKGDIPEGYSVSREKKERFSLILESASTNQTSMYLCASKIGLAGPYEQFFGPGTRLTVL.

The chain carries TRBV5-1 and TRBJ1-4, with no clear D. Between the trimmed V and J ends, which lost 0 bases and 4 bases, there was a span of 10 bases. Germline-derived CDR1 and CDR2 are SGHRS and YFSETQ. The CDR3 spans 15 residues. CDR3 in DNA: TGCGCCAGCAGCTTGGCAGGAGGGATTAATGAAAAACTGTTTTTT. It specifies CASSLAGGINEKLFF.

This chain links TRBV9 with TRBJ2-7; 7 bases line up with TRBD2. CDR1 and CDR2 from the germline V gene are SGDLS and YYNGEE. The CDR3 contains 16 residues. V lost 4 bases, J lost 0 bases, and 10 bases stayed unmatched. The DNA for the CDR3 is TGTGCCAGCAGCCCGTCCTGGCGGGAGTTCTCCTACGAGCAGTACTTC. Translation gives CASSPSWREFSYEQYF. Full variable domain (rest looked up from reference TRBV9 and TRBJ2-7): DSGVTQTPKHLITATGQRVTLRCSPRSGDLSVYWYQQSLDQGLQFLIQYYNGEERAKGNILERFSAQQFPDLHSELNLSSLELGDSALYFCASSPSWREFSYEQYFGPGTRLTVT.

The gene calls are TRBV7-2 and TRBJ2-1; a weak D match, TRBD2 (6 bases). The CDR3 runs to 14 residues. V was shortened by 4 bases and J by 8 bases, with 15 bases between the two germline ends. CDR1 is SGHTA, CDR2 FQGNSA, per germline. This chain's CDR3 is CASSSRPGGDEQFF. The CDR3 DNA is TGTGCCAGCAGCTCGAGACCTGGAGGGGATGAGCAGTTCTTC. The whole variable domain, filled in from reference TRBV7-2 and TRBJ2-1, reads GAGVSQSPSNKVTEKGKDVELRCDPISGHTALYWYRQSLGQGLEFLIYFQGNSAPDKSGLPSDRFSAERTGGSVSTLTIQRTQQEDSAVYLCASSSRPGGDEQFFGPGTRLTVL.

This clone has just one count. This rearrangement joins TRBV10-3 to TRBJ2-1, with D possibly matching TRBD2 (5 bases). This CDR3 has 15 residues. Trimming shortened V by 6 bases and J by 0 bases, and 12 bases separated the two germline ends. Per germline, CDR1 ENHRY and CDR2 SYGVKD. The CDR3 sequence is CAISPGGGSYNEQFF. The CDR3 DNA follows: TGTGCCATCAGCCCAGGAGGAGGCTCCTACAATGAGCAGTTCTTC.

The chain recombines TRBV12-3 or TRBV12-4 with TRBJ1-1; 9 bases match TRBD1. This CDR3 region has 13 residues. V was clipped by 4 bases and J by 6 bases; unmatched bases: 3. CDR3: CASSSTGGSEAFF. The CDR3 DNA follows: TGTGCCAGCAGTTCTACAGGGGGCTCTGAAGCTTTCTTT.

V is TRBV27 and J is TRBJ1-6; 10 positions agree with TRBD1. This CDR3 spans 17 amino acids. Germline lookup yields CDR1 MNHEY and CDR2 SMNVEV (reference sequence). Trimming removed 0 bases from V and 9 bases from J; junction bases left unmatched: 8. This CDR3 reads CASSLSGTGARGSPLHF. DNA of the CDR3: TGTGCCAGCAGTTTATCGGGGACAGGGGCTCGGGGTTCACCCCTCCACTTT.

The chain is built from TRBV10-1 and TRBJ2-7; 10 nucleotides line up with TRBD1. The junction had 5 bases not matched to a gene; V was cut back by 6 bases and J by 3 bases. The germline CDR1 and CDR2 sequences are WNHNN and SYGVQD (reference sequence). There are 14 residues in the CDR3. The CDR3: CASSPGTGVYEQYF. CDR3 DNA sequence: TGCGCCAGCAGCCCCGGGACAGGGGTCTACGAGCAGTACTTC.

This clone was recorded a few times. The chain uses TRBV28 and TRBJ2-1, with a tentative D call TRBD1 (5 bases). The CDR3 totals 15 residues. Trimming shortened V by 6 bases and J by 5 bases, and 17 bases separated the two germline ends. Germline V lookup: CDR1 MDHEN, CDR2 SYDVKM. The CDR3 DNA follows: TGTGCCAGCAGGGGGCTTGAGCTCCTAAACAATGAGCAGTTCTTC. It specifies CASRGLELLNNEQFF.

The chain has TRBV30 and TRBJ1-2; D uncertain. V was trimmed by 5 bases and J by 8 bases, leaving 15 bases between them. This CDR3 is 12 amino acids long. CDR1 is GTSNPN and CDR2 is SVGIG in the germline V gene (reference sequence). The CDR3 bases are TGTGCCTGGGGATCCCCGAGGTTGGGCTACACCTTC. Protein sequence: CAWGSPRLGYTF.

This clone was seen a few times. V is TRBV7-2 and J is TRBJ2-7; 7 positions agree with TRBD1. Trimming cost V 5 bases and J 2 bases; bases outside gene matches: 6. The CDR3 is made up of 14 amino acids. Germline loops: CDR1 SGHTA, CDR2 FQGNSA. The CDR3 nucleotides are TGTGCCAGCAGCCCCCGGGACAGAGCCTACGAGCAGTACTTC. Encoded protein: CASSPRDRAYEQYF.

This chain connects TRBV7-2 to TRBJ2-1, with TRBD1 as a possible D gene (6 bases). Germline assignment: CDR1 SGHTA and CDR2 FQGNSA. V was trimmed by 5 bases and J by 8 bases, leaving 28 bases between them. This CDR3 spans 18 amino acids. The CDR3 loop reads CASSQKGQAAFKGDEQFF. DNA of the CDR3: TGTGCCAGCAGCCAGAAGGGGCAGGCAGCCTTTAAGGGGGATGAGCAGTTCTTC. Full variable domain (missing parts from reference TRBV7-2 and TRBJ2-1): GAGVSQSPSNKVTEKGKDVELRCDPISGHTALYWYRQSLGQGLEFLIYFQGNSAPDKSGLPSDRFSAERTGGSVSTLTIQRTQQEDSAVYLCASSQKGQAAFKGDEQFFGPGTRLTVL.

The CDR3 here is CAWSLSGNTIYF. The CDR3 nucleotides are TGTGCCTGGAGCCTCTCTGGAAACACCATATATTTT. V gene TRBV30 combines with J gene TRBJ1-3, with D hard to call. Germline-derived CDR1 and CDR2 are GTSNPN and SVGIG (reference sequence). This CDR3 spans 12 amino acids. Between the trimmed V and J ends, which lost 3 bases and 0 bases, there was a span of 3 bases.